A selection of T cell receptor beta chains follows, all from one sample in a study of naive and memory T cell subsets. MiXCR was run by TCRdb on the UMI-ligation and nested PCR reads, yielding one entry per CDR3 protein. The data contain 80,000 or so distinct CDR3 sequences, 9% to 9.5% of them singletons. The sample consisted of naive CD8+ T cells from blood. The receptors were gathered from a human donor in good health. The CDR3 runs from the conserved cysteine through the conserved F or W. Fields, in order: J gene, V gene, clone size, D gene, CDR3 DNA, CDR3 protein. A D gene is named only where the DNA matches it firmly. The size entry is marked missing in some rows and otherwise reads once, few, many or a size class.

J: TRBJ2-2
V: TRBV5-1
size: few
D: .
DNA: TGCGCCAGCAGCCCTAGCAGCTTAAGAGGGACGGCGGGTATCCTGACGGGGGAGCTGTTTTTT
CDR3: CASSPSSLRGTAGILTGELFF

J: TRBJ1-1
V: TRBV10-3
size: few
D: .
DNA: TGTGCCATCAGTGAGTCGGGGGTTATGAACACTGAAGCTTTCTTT
CDR3: CAISESGVMNTEAFF

J: TRBJ2-7
V: TRBV10-2
size: many
D: TRBD2
DNA: TGCGCCAGCTGGGAGGGCGGGAGGATAACCTACGAGCAGTACTTC
CDR3: CASWEGGRITYEQYF

J: TRBJ2-3
V: TRBV10-3
size: .
D: .
DNA: TGTGCCATCAGACCCTGGGCGGAGGCGGCTGCCCGAGATACGCAGTATTTT
CDR3: CAIRPWAEAAARDTQYF

J: TRBJ2-3
V: TRBV4-1
size: many
D: .
DNA: TGCGCCAGCAGCCAAGATCCAGCGGGTCGGGATACGCAGTATTTT
CDR3: CASSQDPAGRDTQYF

J: TRBJ2-7
V: TRBV20-1
size: .
D: .
DNA: TGCAGTACCACCTCGGACACCTCCTACGAGCAGTACTTC
CDR3: CSTTSDTSYEQYF

J: TRBJ2-1
V: TRBV4-1
size: many
D: .
DNA: TGCGCCAGCAGCCAAGCCCCGGGATCCTACAATGAGCAGTTCTTC
CDR3: CASSQAPGSYNEQFF

J: TRBJ2-1
V: TRBV5-1
size: .
D: TRBD1
DNA: TGCGCCAGCGGTTTGGGACAGGGTCCGGGCAATGAGCAGTTCTTC
CDR3: CASGLGQGPGNEQFF

J: TRBJ2-7
V: TRBV5-4
size: many
D: .
DNA: TGTGCCAGCAGCACCTTCCCGTCTATCTACGAGCAGTACTTC
CDR3: CASSTFPSIYEQYF

J: TRBJ2-1
V: TRBV27
size: .
D: .
DNA: TGTGCCAGCAGCCTAGACCTCTCCTACAATGAGCAGTTCTTC
CDR3: CASSLDLSYNEQFF

J: TRBJ2-7
V: TRBV28
size: .
D: .
DNA: TGTGCCAGCAGCCTCCGGGACAACTCCTACGAGCAGTACTTC
CDR3: CASSLRDNSYEQYF

J: TRBJ2-3
V: TRBV24-1
size: .
D: TRBD1
DNA: TGTGCCACCAGTGACACTGGACAGGGGGGTGATACGCAGTATTTT
CDR3: CATSDTGQGGDTQYF

J: TRBJ2-2
V: TRBV10-1
size: many
D: .
DNA: TGCGCCAGCAGTGAGTCCACCCACGTTGACACCGGGGAGCTGTTTTTT
CDR3: CASSESTHVDTGELFF

J: TRBJ2-1
V: TRBV20-1
size: many
D: TRBD2
DNA: TGCAGTGCTACCTGGGCGGGAGAGTCCTACAATGAGCAGTTCTTC
CDR3: CSATWAGESYNEQFF

J: TRBJ2-3
V: TRBV5-1
size: few
D: .
DNA: TGCGCCAGCAGCTTGGTTGTAGCCACAGATACGCAGTATTTT
CDR3: CASSLVVATDTQYF

J: TRBJ2-3
V: TRBV29-1
size: few
D: .
DNA: TGCAGCGTTCTCCCGAGTTTGGATACGCAGTATTTT
CDR3: CSVLPSLDTQYF

J: TRBJ2-7
V: TRBV12-3/TRBV12-4
size: .
D: TRBD1
DNA: TGTGCCAGCAGTTTAACGCAGGACAGGGGGGACGAGCAGTACTTC
CDR3: CASSLTQDRGDEQYF

J: TRBJ2-2
V: TRBV6-2/TRBV6-3
size: few
D: .
DNA: TGTGCCAGCAGTTATAAATCGCCCGGGGAGCTGTTTTTT
CDR3: CASSYKSPGELFF

J: TRBJ2-3
V: TRBV12-3/TRBV12-4
size: many
D: .
DNA: TGTGCCAGCAGTTTTGGGAGCACAGATACGCAGTATTTT
CDR3: CASSFGSTDTQYF

J: TRBJ2-7
V: TRBV29-1
size: .
D: TRBD1
DNA: TGCAGCGTTGTTATTGGGGACAGCTACGAGCAGTACTTC
CDR3: CSVVIGDSYEQYF

J: TRBJ2-3
V: TRBV15
size: many
D: .
DNA: TGTGCCACCAGCCACCAGGGTAAAGCGGATACGCAGTATTTT
CDR3: CATSHQGKADTQYF

J: TRBJ2-5
V: TRBV20-1
size: few
D: .
DNA: TGCAGTGCTAGAGGCGTTCACCAAGAGACCCAGTACTTC
CDR3: CSARGVHQETQYF

J: TRBJ1-5
V: TRBV5-6
size: .
D: TRBD1
DNA: TGTGCCAGCAGCCCCGGGACAGGGTTAGGCAATCAGCCCCAGCATTTT
CDR3: CASSPGTGLGNQPQHF

J: TRBJ2-3
V: TRBV4-3
size: .
D: TRBD2
DNA: TGCGCCAGCAGCCAAGATGGTGGGCGGGAGATCCAGTATTTT
CDR3: CASSQDGGREIQYF

J: TRBJ2-3
V: TRBV6-5
size: few
D: .
DNA: TGTGCCACGGTGCAGTTTAAGACAGATACGCAGTATTTT
CDR3: CATVQFKTDTQYF

J: TRBJ2-7
V: TRBV11-1
size: .
D: .
DNA: TGTGCCAGCAGCCCGAGGGACTTCCTACGAGAGCAGTACTTC
CDR3: CASSPRDFLREQYF

J: TRBJ2-2
V: TRBV4-3
size: .
D: .
DNA: TGCGCCAGCAGCCAATTAGCGGAGAACCCCGGGGAGCTGTTTTTT
CDR3: CASSQLAENPGELFF

J: TRBJ2-5
V: TRBV27
size: few
D: .
DNA: TGTGCCAGCAGCTATCTGGGGCCCCAAGAGACCCAGTACTTC
CDR3: CASSYLGPQETQYF

J: TRBJ2-2
V: TRBV7-2
size: .
D: TRBD2
DNA: TGTGCCAGCAGCTTAGTTGAAGGACTAGCGGTCACCGGGGAGCTGTTTTTT
CDR3: CASSLVEGLAVTGELFF

J: TRBJ2-7
V: TRBV5-7
size: .
D: TRBD2
DNA: TGTGCCAGCAGCTTCGGACTAGCGGAGATCGAGACGTGCGAGCAGTACTTC
CDR3: CASSFGLAEIETCEQYF

J: TRBJ2-1
V: TRBV25-1
size: .
D: TRBD2
DNA: TGTGCCAGCAGTCGCGGGGGGTGGCTAGCGGGGGCCCCTGGGAATGAGCAGTTCTTC
CDR3: CASSRGGWLAGAPGNEQFF

J: TRBJ2-2
V: TRBV20-1
size: many
D: .
DNA: TGCAGTGCTAGACTAACCCTGCCGGGACGTTTGAACACCGGGGAGCTGTTTTTT
CDR3: CSARLTLPGRLNTGELFF

J: TRBJ2-1
V: TRBV4-2
size: few
D: .
DNA: TGTGCCAGCAGCCCTGGGGAGGTAGCCAGCGAGCAGTTCTTC
CDR3: CASSPGEVASEQFF

J: TRBJ2-7
V: TRBV7-6
size: few
D: .
DNA: TGTGCCAGCAGCGGAAGGGAGTTCCCCCCCTACGAGCAGTACTTC
CDR3: CASSGREFPPYEQYF

J: TRBJ2-1
V: TRBV6-4
size: many
D: TRBD2
DNA: TGTGCCAGCAGAAAGCGGGAGGGCCAACAAAATGAGCAGTTCTTC
CDR3: CASRKREGQQNEQFF

J: TRBJ2-7
V: TRBV29-1
size: many
D: .
DNA: TGCAGCGTTGAGGACTCTCTAGAGCAGTACTTC
CDR3: CSVEDSLEQYF

J: TRBJ2-1
V: TRBV5-5
size: many
D: .
DNA: TGTGCCAGCCGGACCTCCTACAATGAGCAGTTCTTC
CDR3: CASRTSYNEQFF

J: TRBJ2-7
V: TRBV4-1
size: few
D: TRBD1
DNA: TGCGCCAGCAGCCAAGATGGAGGACAGGCGACCTACGAGCAGTACTTC
CDR3: CASSQDGGQATYEQYF

J: TRBJ2-1
V: TRBV19
size: many
D: TRBD2
DNA: TGTGCCAGTAGTCCCACCCTGGATCTAGCGGTGAATGAGCAGTTCTTC
CDR3: CASSPTLDLAVNEQFF

J: TRBJ2-3
V: TRBV29-1
size: .
D: TRBD1
DNA: TGCAGCGTTGGCCCCGGGACAGGGTTCTTATCGTACTTCACAGATACGCAGTATTTT
CDR3: CSVGPGTGFLSYFTDTQYF

J: TRBJ2-2
V: TRBV30
size: many
D: .
DNA: TGTGCCTGGAGTCTAGGGAACACCGGGGAGCTGTTTTTT
CDR3: CAWSLGNTGELFF

J: TRBJ2-3
V: TRBV25-1
size: few
D: .
DNA: TGTGCCAGCAGTGATCCACCTATGCTCGGTGGAGGAGCAGATACGCAGTATTTT
CDR3: CASSDPPMLGGGADTQYF

J: TRBJ1-1
V: TRBV27
size: .
D: .
DNA: TGTGCCAGCAGTTTTTCCGGCAGGAACACTGAAGCTTTCTTT
CDR3: CASSFSGRNTEAFF

J: TRBJ2-7
V: TRBV11-2
size: many
D: TRBD1
DNA: TGTGCCAGCAGCTTAGGGGACAGGGTCTACGAGCAGTACTTC
CDR3: CASSLGDRVYEQYF

J: TRBJ2-3
V: TRBV7-6
size: many
D: .
DNA: TGTGCCAGCAGCCGTGTCCCGGGGGGCCCTAGCACAGATACGCAGTATTTT
CDR3: CASSRVPGGPSTDTQYF

J: TRBJ2-7
V: TRBV11-3
size: few
D: TRBD2
DNA: TGTGCCAGCAGCTTCTCACTAGCGAGCCACGAGCAGTACTTC
CDR3: CASSFSLASHEQYF